A single sample gave rise to the 30 T cell receptor beta chains below, sequenced in a study of T cell responses to AZD1222 COVID-19 vaccine. Data came from immunoSEQ multiplex PCR; TCRdb stores just in-frame clones and leaves some out. The repertoire holds 100,000 to 150,000 clones, roughly 92% seen once, with roughly 1.8% in the top ten. The source was peripheral blood, collected on day 0 of AZD1222 vaccination. The receptors were gathered from an adult in good health.

The rearrangement uses TRBV18 and TRBJ2-1, with 7 nucleotides matching TRBD2. J lost 9 bases, V lost 5 bases, and 7 bases had no gene match. Germline V gives CDR1 KGHSH, CDR2 LQKENI. This CDR3 is built from 13 residues. CDR3 bases: TGTGCCAGCTCAGGGACTACCCGACGTGAGCAGTTCTTC. It translates to CASSGTTRREQFF.

This sequence joins TRBV30 and TRBJ2-1; D not resolved. Germline CDR1 GTSNPN, CDR2 SVGIG (reference sequence). This CDR3 spans 11 amino acids. Trimming left V 0 bases short and J 5 bases short, with 2 bases between. CDR3 residues: CAWSVNNEQFF. The CDR3 DNA follows: TGTGCCTGGAGTGTAAACAATGAGCAGTTCTTC. The variable domain in full, completed from reference TRBV30 and TRBJ2-1, reads SQTIHQWPATLVQPVGSPLSLECTVEGTSNPNLYWYRQAAGRGLQLLFYSVGIGQISSEVPQNLSASRPQDRQFILSSKKLLLSDSGFYLCAWSVNNEQFFGPGTRLTVL.

This clone appeared once. The gene calls are TRBV10-3 and TRBJ1-2, with D tentatively TRBD1 (6 bases). The CDR3 extends over 13 amino acids. V lost 6 bases, J lost 3 bases, and 11 bases lay in between. In germline, CDR1 is ENHRY, CDR2 SYGVKD. The CDR3 reads CAIRGQGDYGYTF. The CDR3 nucleotides are TGTGCCATCAGGGGACAAGGCGACTATGGCTACACCTTC.

This chain links TRBV5-4 with TRBJ1-6, with TRBD1 matching over 10 bases. The V gene's germline CDR1 is SGHNT and CDR2 YYREEE (reference sequence). There are 15 residues in the CDR3. The V gene end was trimmed by 3 bases and the J gene end by 7 bases; junction bases not matched to a gene: 4. CDR3 sequence: CASSSRTGGNSPLHF. CDR3 sequence (DNA): TGTGCCAGCAGCTCCCGGACAGGGGGAAATTCACCCCTCCACTTT.

The CDR3 coding sequence is TGCAGCGCCAGCAACGGGACGGATTACACTGAAGCTTTCTTT. Protein sequence: CSASNGTDYTEAFF. The chain is built from TRBV29-1 and TRBJ1-1; TRBD1 is a possible D gene (5 bases). V dropped 7 bases and J dropped 3 bases, with 18 bases sitting between them. The CDR3 length is 14 residues. Germline V gives CDR1 SQVTM, CDR2 ANQGSEA. The entire variable domain, with the rest obtained from reference TRBV29-1 and TRBJ1-1, is as follows: SAVISQKPSRDICQRGTSLTIQCQVDSQVTMMFWYRQQPGQSLTLIATANQGSEATYESGFVIDKFPISRPNLTFSTLTVSNMSPEDSSIYLCSASNGTDYTEAFFGQGTRLTVV.

This rearrangement joins TRBV9 to TRBJ1-2; 9 bases are shared with TRBD1. With 3 bases clipped from V and 4 bases from J, the junction kept 4 bases outside the gene matches. Germline lookup yields CDR1 SGDLS and CDR2 YYNGEE. The CDR3 runs 14 residues. The CDR3 DNA sequence: TGTGCCAGCAGCGCACAGGGACAGGGCTATGGCTACACCTTC. Residues: CASSAQGQGYGYTF. Together with reference TRBV9 and TRBJ1-2, the CDR3 gives the full variable domain: DSGVTQTPKHLITATGQRVTLRCSPRSGDLSVYWYQQSLDQGLQFLIQYYNGEERAKGNILERFSAQQFPDLHSELNLSSLELGDSALYFCASSAQGQGYGYTFGSGTRLTVV.

This clone appeared a few times. The V call is TRBV5-5, the J call TRBJ1-2, with TRBD1 matching over 7 bases. The CDR3 has 16 amino acids. V was pared by 4 bases and J by 0 bases, with 9 bases of the junction left unmatched. Germline values: CDR1 SGHKS, CDR2 YYEKEE (reference sequence). For the CDR3, the DNA is TGTGCCAGCAGCCCCAACCAGGGGGGTACTAACTATGGCTACACCTTC. As protein: CASSPNQGGTNYGYTF.

The chain recombines TRBV7-2 with TRBJ2-6; D unclear. Trimming pared 10 bases from V and 1 base from J, leaving 11 bases between. CDR3 length: 14 amino acids. Per the germline V gene, CDR1 is SGHTA and CDR2 is FQGNSA. CDR3 in amino acids: CAIGWRSGANVLTF. The CDR3 DNA sequence: TGTGCCATCGGGTGGCGTTCTGGGGCCAACGTCCTGACTTTC.

Only one count was recorded for this clone. The V call is TRBV4-1, the J call TRBJ1-1; perhaps TRBD1 as D (5 bases). Trimming pared 4 bases from V and 5 bases from J, leaving 14 bases between. Germline CDR1 reads MGHRA; CDR2 reads YSYEKL. This CDR3 is 14 amino acids long. The CDR3 bases are TGCGCCAGCAGCCGAGTCTCCAGGGAGACTGAAGCTTTCTTT. Amino acid sequence: CASSRVSRETEAFF.

CDR3 protein: CASGLVVGAATDTQYF. CDR3 in DNA: TGTGCTAGTGGTTTGGTAGTGGGGGCTGCCACAGATACGCAGTATTTT. V is TRBV12-5 and J is TRBJ2-3; weak D call: TRBD1 (6 bases). The CDR3 covers 16 residues. Germline values: CDR1 LGHNT, CDR2 FRNRAP. V was pared by 0 bases and J by 2 bases, with 12 bases between.

The chain employs TRBV24-1 and TRBJ2-1; 14 bases are a match to TRBD2. The CDR3 length is 21 residues. Trimming at V came to 4 bases and at J to 5 bases, leaving 18 bases not matched to a gene. Looked up from germline, CDR1 is KGHDR and CDR2 is SFDVKD. CDR3 loop: CATSDTKRTSGRTPNNNEQFF. CDR3 coding DNA: TGTGCCACCAGTGACACCAAACGGACTAGCGGGAGGACACCAAACAACAATGAGCAGTTCTTC.

The genes are TRBV7-8 and TRBJ1-1, with TRBD1 matching over 8 bases. This CDR3 spans 13 amino acids. The J segment lost 4 bases and the V segment lost 5 bases, leaving 3 bases of the junction unmatched. Germline V gene sequence: CDR1 SGHVS, CDR2 FQNEAQ. CDR3 nucleotide sequence: TGTGCCAGCAGCCAACAGGGGGGCACTGAAGCTTTCTTT. Translation: CASSQQGGTEAFF. Full variable domain (missing parts from reference TRBV7-8 and TRBJ1-1): GAGVSQSPRYKVAKRGQDVALRCDPISGHVSLFWYQQALGQGPEFLTYFQNEAQLDKSGLPSDRFFAERPEGSVSTLKIQRTQQEDSAVYLCASSQQGGTEAFFGQGTRLTVV.

The chain employs TRBV24-1 and TRBJ2-3, with a tentative D call TRBD1 (5 bases). Trimming pared 6 bases from V and 6 bases from J, leaving 12 bases between. This CDR3 is 13 amino acids long. Germline CDR1 and CDR2: KGHDR and SFDVKD. In DNA, the CDR3 is TGTGCCACCAGTTTCCAGGGTGGCGATACGCAGTATTTT. It encodes CATSFQGGDTQYF.

This sequence joins TRBV7-2 and TRBJ2-5; D may correspond to TRBD1 or TRBD2 (5 bases each). The CDR3 is 14 residues long. Between the trimmed V and J ends, which lost 5 bases and 5 bases, there was a span of 15 bases. CDR1 and CDR2 from the germline V gene are SGHTA and FQGNSA. In DNA form, the CDR3 reads TGTGCCAGCAGCCCCCTCCAAGGGGAGGAGACCCAGTACTTC. Encoded protein: CASSPLQGEETQYF.

V is TRBV21-1 and J is TRBJ2-5. TRBV21-1 is an annotated pseudogene. This CDR3 spans 13 amino acids. The CDR3: CASSKGRKETQYF. The CDR3 DNA sequence: TGTGCCAGCAGCAAAGGGCGCAAAGAGACCCAGTACTTC.

The chain links TRBV20-1 to TRBJ2-1; weak D call: TRBD2 (5 bases). There are 11 residues in the CDR3. The ends were cut back, 0 bases at V and 15 bases at J, with 12 bases in the middle. Germline CDR1 and CDR2: DFQATT and SNEGSKA (reference sequence). The DNA of the CDR3 is TGCAGTGCTAGAGATCGGGCCCGGGGGTTCTTC. Amino acid sequence: CSARDRARGFF.

The CDR3 is CAWSVVPTGNEKLFF. The CDR3 coding sequence is TGTGCCTGGAGTGTAGTCCCGACCGGGAATGAAAAACTGTTTTTT. The genes are TRBV30 and TRBJ1-4; no clear D. V lost 0 bases and J 5 bases, leaving 13 bases between the germline ends. The CDR3 length is 15 residues. Germline values: CDR1 GTSNPN, CDR2 SVGIG (reference sequence).

V and J are TRBV5-1 and TRBJ2-7; 9 bases agree with TRBD1. CDR3 length: 14 amino acids. From germline, CDR1 is SGHRS and CDR2 YFSETQ. J was trimmed by 1 base and V by 4 bases; bases with no gene match: 3. The DNA of the CDR3 is TGCGCCAGCAGCCCCGGGACAGGGTCCTACGAGCAGTACGTC. Its translation: CASSPGTGSYEQYV.

The rearrangement uses TRBV10-3 and TRBJ1-2; the match to TRBD1 covers 9 bases. The ends lost 7 bases at V and 2 bases at J; junction bases unmatched: 5. Germline CDR1 ENHRY, CDR2 SYGVKD. The CDR3 consists of 14 residues. CDR3 in amino acids: CAINLQGANYGYTF. CDR3 sequence (DNA): TGTGCCATCAATTTACAGGGGGCGAACTATGGCTACACCTTC.

This clone was recorded once. The CDR3, as DNA: TGTGCCAGCAGAGGGGGGCCTAACTCCTACGAGCAGTACGTC. This gives the protein CASRGGPNSYEQYV. This chain connects TRBV25-1 to TRBJ2-7, with D perhaps being TRBD1 or TRBD2 (6 bases each). V lost 6 bases, J lost 0 bases, and 12 bases lay in between. The CDR3 runs to 14 residues. The V gene's germline CDR1 is MGHDK and CDR2 SYGVNS.

The chain has TRBV2 and TRBJ1-2; a possible D gene is TRBD1 (6 bases). CDR3 length: 13 residues. Per the germline V gene, CDR1 is SNHLY and CDR2 is FYNNEI. The V gene lost 5 bases and the J gene lost 3 bases, with 10 bases spanning the gap. The CDR3: CASSSTGYYGYTF. The DNA for the CDR3 is TGTGCCAGCAGTTCTACAGGGTACTATGGCTACACCTTC.

The chain joins TRBV7-5 to TRBJ1-5. TRBV7-5 is a known pseudogene. The CDR3 spans 15 residues. This chain's CDR3 is CARTNRGDSNQPQHF. Here the CDR3 DNA reads TGTGCCAGAACCAATAGGGGGGATAGCAATCAGCCCCAGCATTTT.

V usage is TRBV30 and J usage is TRBJ2-1; 8 nucleotides match TRBD2. The CDR3 totals 14 residues. The V gene end was trimmed by 6 bases and the J gene end by 4 bases; junction bases not matched to a gene: 8. Germline CDR1 reads GTSNPN; CDR2 reads SVGIG (reference sequence). The CDR3 coding sequence is TGTGCCTGCCCAAGAGCGGGGGAGTACAATGAGCAGTTCTTC. Its translation is CACPRAGEYNEQFF.

For this clone: Additional DNA sequences in this sample encode the identical CDR3. The genes are TRBV7-2 and TRBJ1-1; D is undetermined. Germline values: CDR1 SGHTA, CDR2 FQGNSA. Trimming pared 0 bases from V and 3 bases from J, leaving 5 bases between. The CDR3 runs to 13 residues. CDR3 protein: CASSLAGDTEAFF. As DNA, the CDR3 is TGTGCCAGCAGCTTAGCCGGGGACACTGAAGCTTTCTTT.

The genes are TRBV18 and TRBJ1-2; unclear D gene. Germline lookup yields CDR1 KGHSH and CDR2 LQKENI. The ends were cut back, 3 bases at V and 4 bases at J, with 15 bases in the middle. CDR3 length equals 15 residues. This CDR3 is CASSPPDSFTYGYTF. For the CDR3, the DNA is TGTGCCAGCTCACCCCCGGATTCCTTTACCTATGGCTACACCTTC.

The V gene is TRBV21-1, the J gene TRBJ2-7. TRBV21-1 is a listed pseudogene. This CDR3 is built from 15 residues. The CDR3 DNA follows: TGTGCCAGCAGCAAAGGGGGGTCTTTCCTATACGAGCAGTACGTC. Its protein is CASSKGGSFLYEQYV.

This sequence joins TRBV29-1 and TRBJ1-4, with a possible D match to TRBD1 (6 bases). The CDR3 has 12 residues. V was shortened by 4 bases and J by 7 bases, with 10 bases between the two germline ends. The germline V gene encodes CDR1 SQVTM and CDR2 ANQGSEA. The chain's CDR3 is CSVVGAGEKLFF. The CDR3 DNA is TGCAGCGTTGTGGGGGCAGGTGAAAAACTGTTTTTT.

The J gene is TRBJ1-6, the V gene TRBV2; TRBD1 aligns across 7 bases. The CDR3 covers 14 residues. V trimming: 8 bases; J trimming: 5 bases; junction bases outside the gene matches: 6. CDR1 and CDR2 (germline): SNHLY, FYNNEI. CDR3 DNA sequence: TGTGCCAGCGAAGATGGACAGGATAATTCACCCCTCCACTTT. This codes for CASEDGQDNSPLHF.

The chain has TRBV7-2 and TRBJ2-2; 13 bases align to TRBD2. The CDR3 contains 17 residues. The V and J ends lost 3 bases and 7 bases, in that order; junction bases with no gene match: 8. In germline, CDR1 is SGHTA, CDR2 FQGNSA. DNA of the CDR3: TGTGCCAGCAGCTTCGTCCTACTAGCGGGAGGGGTCGGGGAGCTGTTTTTT. This sequence encodes CASSFVLLAGGVGELFF.

V gene TRBV7-9 combines with J gene TRBJ1-1, with TRBD1 identical over 7 bases. This CDR3 comprises 14 residues. V trimming: 5 bases; J trimming: 5 bases; junction bases outside the gene matches: 8. Germline V gene lookup returns CDR1 SEHNR and CDR2 FQNEAQ (reference sequence). CDR3 DNA: TGTGCCAGCAGCCGCAGGGGGGCGCAGACTGAAGCTTTCTTT. Its translation: CASSRRGAQTEAFF.